This paragraph covers one T cell receptor beta chain sequence. Trimming took 3 bases from V and 5 from J; bases not matched to a gene: 7. CDR1 is MNHEY and CDR2 is SVGAGI in the germline V gene. This CDR3 has 14 residues. The data originate from a study of blood T cell repertoires in COVID-19. Across the whole study: Sources were T cells, B-cell-depleted T cells, or PBMCs; the material itself was cDNA or gDNA.

Sequenced by immunoSEQ multiplex PCR; TCRdb stores in-frame clones only, minus some. The table includes about 350,000 clones, more than 75% detected once. Sample: peripheral blood. This receptor was identified in a woman aged 45-60 years with COVID-19, enrolled during active disease. This chain joins TRBV6-5 and TRBJ2-7, with 7 bases fitting TRBD1. In DNA form, the CDR3 reads TGTGCCAGCAGTTATTTTAGGACAGGTGACGAGCAGTACTTC. It codes for CASSYFRTGDEQYF.